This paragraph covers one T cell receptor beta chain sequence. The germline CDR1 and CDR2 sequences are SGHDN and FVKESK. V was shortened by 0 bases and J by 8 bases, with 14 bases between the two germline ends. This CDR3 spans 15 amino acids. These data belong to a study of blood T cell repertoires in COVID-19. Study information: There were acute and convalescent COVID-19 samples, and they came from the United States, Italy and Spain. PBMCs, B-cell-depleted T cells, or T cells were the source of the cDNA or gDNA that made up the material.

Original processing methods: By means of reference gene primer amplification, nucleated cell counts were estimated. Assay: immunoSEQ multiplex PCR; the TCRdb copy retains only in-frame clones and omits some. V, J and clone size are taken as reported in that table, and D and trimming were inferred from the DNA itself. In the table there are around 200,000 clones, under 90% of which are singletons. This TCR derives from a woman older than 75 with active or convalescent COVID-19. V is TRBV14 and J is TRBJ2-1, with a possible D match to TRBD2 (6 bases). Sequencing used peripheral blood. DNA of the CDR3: TGTGCCAGCAGCCAAGATGTCGGGAGTTGGGATGAGCAGTTCTTC. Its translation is CASSQDVGSWDEQFF.